These 24 T cell receptor beta chains were all obtained from the same sample, sequenced in a study of molecular identifiers for immune sequencing clone quantification. TCRdb reprocessed the PCR reads with MiXCR, giving one entry per CDR3 protein. The sample has about 630,000 distinct CDR3 sequences; about 25% are singletons. Specimen: naive CD8+ T cells from blood, with Jurkat cell RNA spiked in. Subset here: FACS-sorted CD8+CD4-CCR7+CD45RA+ naive T cells. The source of these receptors is a human donor in good health. Some libraries in this study had Jurkat cell RNA spiked in.

This rearrangement joins TRBV20-1 to TRBJ2-7; D is possibly TRBD2 (5 bases). V was clipped by 0 bases and J by 4 bases, with 10 bases between them. Germline V gene lookup returns CDR1 DFQATT and CDR2 SNEGSKA (reference sequence). The CDR3 is made up of 13 amino acids. CDR3 bases: TGCAGTGCTAGAGAACCCCGAGGGTACGAGCAGTACTTC. It translates to CSAREPRGYEQYF.

The chain employs TRBV11-2 and TRBJ2-2, with TRBD1 identical over 10 bases. V lost 3 bases to trimming and J lost 10 bases; unmatched junction nucleotides: 11. CDR3 size: 16 residues. Germline V gene lookup returns CDR1 SGHAT and CDR2 FQNNGV. The CDR3 sequence is CASSFSPDRGLVELFF. The CDR3, as DNA: TGTGCCAGCAGCTTTTCCCCGGACAGGGGGTTAGTGGAGCTGTTTTTT.

There are many counts of this clonotype. The gene calls are TRBV12-3 or TRBV12-4 and TRBJ2-7, with D perhaps assigned TRBD1 or TRBD2 (5 bases each). V shed 1 base and J shed 6 bases, with 10 bases lying between them. The CDR3 is made up of 13 amino acids. CDR3 region: CASSLGAGTEQYF. In nucleotides, the CDR3 is TGTGCCAGCAGTTTAGGGGCAGGGACCGAGCAGTACTTC.

Note on this clonotype: Compared with germline, one end of the junction differs, possibly owing to a read error. The chain is built from TRBV4-3 and TRBJ1-4; 10 bases are a match to TRBD1. CDR1 and CDR2 (germline): LGHNA, YSLEER. CDR3 length: 17 residues. The CDR3 loop reads CASSHKIPGQGNEKLFF. CDR3 nucleotide sequence: TGCGCCAGCAGCCACAAAATACCGGGACAGGGGAATGAAAAACTGTTTTTC.

The table lists this clonotype with many counts. The chain combines TRBV5-6 with TRBJ2-7, with D hard to call. The V gene lost 1 base and the J gene lost 2 bases, with 10 bases spanning the gap. Germline CDR1 SGHDT, CDR2 YYEEEE. This CDR3 contains 14 residues. CDR3 bases: TGTGCCAGCAGCTTGACGGAGACGGCCTACGAGCAGTACTTC. Protein: CASSLTETAYEQYF.

This clonotype occurred many times. The chain recombines TRBV7-9 with TRBJ2-7; 7 bases agree with TRBD1. Looked up from germline, CDR1 is SEHNR and CDR2 is FQNEAQ (reference sequence). The CDR3 spans 15 residues. The trim removed 0 bases at V and 3 bases at J, leaving 5 bases unmatched. CDR3 sequence (DNA): TGTGCCAGCAGCTTAGCGACCACAGGGGTCTACGAGCAGTACTTC. This codes for CASSLATTGVYEQYF.

The chain is built from TRBV7-9 and TRBJ2-1; 11 nucleotides match TRBD2. V trimming: 2 bases; J trimming: 9 bases; junction bases outside the gene matches: 9. This CDR3 is 16 amino acids long. CDR1 and CDR2 (germline): SEHNR, FQNEAQ (reference sequence). The CDR3 DNA follows: TGTGCCAGCAGCTTAAGTTTTGGACTAGCGGGTTCTGAGCAGTTCTTC. Protein: CASSLSFGLAGSEQFF.

The chain recombines TRBV30 with TRBJ2-5; 8 bases agree with TRBD2. This CDR3 has 16 residues. Germline CDR1 is GTSNPN and CDR2 is SVGIG (reference sequence). V lost 0 bases, J lost 2 bases, and 8 bases stayed unmatched. CDR3 region: CAWSVLGGGIQETQYF. The CDR3 DNA follows: TGTGCCTGGAGTGTACTTGGCGGGGGGATTCAAGAGACCCAGTACTTC.

On this clonotype itself: One base away lies a much larger clone, so this may be a sequencing read error. The chain employs TRBV6-5 and TRBJ2-4; tentative D call: TRBD2 (5 bases). CDR1 is MNHEY and CDR2 is SVGAGI in the germline V gene. This CDR3 is built from 14 residues. The CDR3 nucleotides read TGTGCCAGCAGCAGGACTCCTACTGGAAACATTCAGAACTTC. Amino acid sequence: CASSRTPTGNIQNF.

This chain joins TRBV7-9 and TRBJ1-2; unclear D gene. In germline, CDR1 is SEHNR, CDR2 FQNEAQ (reference sequence). This CDR3 has 15 residues. Trimming pared 1 base from V and 2 bases from J, leaving 11 bases between. Here the CDR3 reads CASSLVGRINYGYTF. The DNA for the CDR3 is TGTGCCAGCAGCTTAGTAGGACGTATAAACTATGGCTACACCTTC.

This clonotype came up many times. V and J are TRBV29-1 and TRBJ1-2, with TRBD1 matching over 9 bases. Germline assignment: CDR1 SQVTM and CDR2 ANQGSEA. Trimming removed 6 bases from V and 8 bases from J; junction bases left unmatched: 7. This CDR3 spans 12 amino acids. The CDR3 reads CSVPWTGEGYTF. In nucleotides, the CDR3 is TGCAGCGTCCCCTGGACAGGGGAAGGCTACACCTTC.

This clonotype has only a few counts. Here the CDR3 reads CASSLASPGAVSGNEQYF. As DNA, the CDR3 is TGTGCCAGCAGTTTAGCCTCTCCCGGGGCGGTATCCGGAAACGAGCAGTACTTC. This sequence joins TRBV12-3 or TRBV12-4 and TRBJ2-7; D possibly uses TRBD1 or TRBD2 (5 bases each). This CDR3 is 18 amino acids long. Trimming shortened V by 0 bases and J by 5 bases, and 23 bases separated the two germline ends.

With regard to this clonotype: Being one base from a much bigger clone, this may be a read error. The chain employs TRBV20-1 and TRBJ2-3; 7 bases are shared with TRBD2. The V and J ends lost 6 bases and 0 bases, in that order; junction bases with no gene match: 9. The germline gives CDR1 DFQATT, CDR2 SNEGSKA (reference sequence). This CDR3 spans 15 amino acids. The DNA of the CDR3 is TGCAGTGCAGAACAGCGGGGCCGTAGCACAGATACGCAGTATTTT. It codes for CSAEQRGRSTDTQYF.

Of note for this clonotype: A clone one base away is much larger, so this may be a read error. The genes are TRBV14 and TRBJ2-5, with a possible D match to TRBD2 (5 bases). The CDR3 has 15 amino acids. Between the trimmed V and J ends, which lost 1 base and 2 bases, there was a span of 11 bases. The germline V gene has CDR1 SGHDN and CDR2 FVKESK. CDR3 coding DNA: TGTGCCAGCAGCCAAGGTCACCGGGGTCAAGAGACCCAGTACTTC. This encodes CASSQGHRGQETQYF.

This clonotype has a handful of counts. The chain has TRBV6-2 or TRBV6-3 and TRBJ2-5; 9 positions agree with TRBD1. The CDR3 totals 17 residues. The J segment lost 0 bases and the V segment lost 2 bases, leaving 7 bases of the junction unmatched. CDR1 is MNHEY and CDR2 is SVGEGT in the germline V gene. DNA of the CDR3: TGTGCCAGCAGTTACCGGCCGACAGGGGGTTACCAAGAGACCCAGTACTTC. Residues: CASSYRPTGGYQETQYF.

This clonotype was detected only a few times. The chain employs TRBV20-1 and TRBJ2-5; a weak D match, TRBD1 (6 bases). The CDR3 has 14 amino acids. CDR1 DFQATT and CDR2 SNEGSKA come from the germline V gene (reference sequence). V was pared by 2 bases and J by 5 bases, with 15 bases between. Here the CDR3 DNA reads TGCAGTGCTAGATTACCTACAGGGTGGGAGACCCAGTACTTC. Protein sequence: CSARLPTGWETQYF.

At least ten counts were recorded for this clonotype. This sequence joins TRBV20-1 and TRBJ2-3, with 8 bases identical to TRBD1. The V gene end was trimmed by 6 bases and the J gene end by 1 base; junction bases not matched to a gene: 12. The CDR3 contains 16 residues. The germline CDR1 and CDR2 sequences are DFQATT and SNEGSKA (reference sequence). CDR3 bases: TGCAGTGCCCCCCAGGGGGCGAGGTTGGGCACAGATACGCAGTATTTT. This codes for CSAPQGARLGTDTQYF.

This clonotype was seen only a few times. V gene TRBV2 combines with J gene TRBJ2-7; D is perhaps TRBD2 (6 bases). Germline CDR1 reads SNHLY; CDR2 reads FYNNEI. The V gene lost 2 bases and the J gene lost 0 bases, with 14 bases spanning the gap. This CDR3 contains 16 residues. For the CDR3, the DNA is TGTGCCAGCAGTGAAACCTCCGGGACTTCCTCCTACGAGCAGTACTTC. It specifies CASSETSGTSSYEQYF.

This clonotype was seen a few times. V usage is TRBV27 and J usage is TRBJ1-1, with D perhaps TRBD1 (6 bases). Germline-derived CDR1 and CDR2 are MNHEY and SMNVEV (reference sequence). Trimming left V 5 bases short and J 4 bases short, with 17 bases between. The CDR3 extends over 15 amino acids. DNA of the CDR3: TGTGCCAGCAGTGAACAGGGTTACGGTATCACTGAAGCTTTCTTT. Its translation is CASSEQGYGITEAFF.

This clonotype was seen ten or more times. The V call is TRBV7-2, the J call TRBJ2-1, with D maybe TRBD2 (6 bases). Trimming shortened V by 1 base and J by 5 bases, and 15 bases separated the two germline ends. From germline, CDR1 is SGHTA and CDR2 FQGNSA. The CDR3 is made up of 16 amino acids. CDR3 protein: CASSLGLRDINNEQFF. The CDR3 DNA follows: TGTGCCAGCAGCTTAGGATTGCGGGATATTAACAATGAGCAGTTCTTC.

This clonotype showed up many times. The rearrangement links TRBV6-1 to TRBJ1-1; 8 nucleotides match TRBD1. The CDR3 is made up of 15 amino acids. The germline gives CDR1 MNHNS, CDR2 SASEGT. The V and J ends lost 5 bases and 0 bases, in that order; junction bases with no gene match: 5. CDR3 coding DNA: TGTGCCAGCAGTACCCGACAGGGGTTGAACACTGAAGCTTTCTTT. This gives the protein CASSTRQGLNTEAFF.

This clonotype was counted ten times or more. The chain couples TRBV9 to TRBJ1-1, with 8 bases fitting TRBD1. The CDR3 consists of 14 residues. Unmatched junction bases numbered 2, after V lost 0 bases and J lost 4 bases. From germline, CDR1 is SGDLS and CDR2 YYNGEE. CDR3: CASSVADRGTEAFF. In nucleotides, the CDR3 is TGTGCCAGCAGCGTAGCCGACAGGGGCACTGAAGCTTTCTTT.

The rearrangement links TRBV7-9 to TRBJ1-1; possible D gene TRBD1, 5 bases. V dropped 6 bases and J dropped 1 base, with 15 bases sitting between them. CDR3 length: 15 amino acids. Germline V gene sequence: CDR1 SEHNR, CDR2 FQNEAQ (reference sequence). Written as DNA, the CDR3 is TGTGCCAGCAGTGAGGGCTGGCAGGGGAACACTGAAGCTTTCTTT. This sequence encodes CASSEGWQGNTEAFF. The variable domain in full, with the rest retrieved from reference TRBV7-9 and TRBJ1-1, is DTGVSQNPRHKITKRGQNVTFRCDPISEHNRLYWYRQTLGQGPEFLTYFQNEAQLEKSRLLSDRFSAERPKGSFSTLEIQRTEQGDSAMYLCASSEGWQGNTEAFFGQGTRLTVV.

This clonotype was seen ten or more times. This chain joins TRBV12-5 and TRBJ2-7; unclear D gene. In germline, CDR1 is LGHNT, CDR2 FRNRAP. V gave up 5 bases and J gave up 3 bases, with 11 bases separating them. The CDR3 totals 13 residues. The CDR3: CASGPETSYEQYF. CDR3 DNA sequence: TGTGCTAGTGGTCCCGAAACCAGCTACGAGCAGTACTTC.